This T cell receptor beta chain was sequenced for a study of monozygotic twins with inflammatory bowel disease. TCRdb reanalyzed the 5' RACE reads and collapses them to one entry per CDR3 protein, without DNA. This sample carries about 380,000 distinct CDR3 sequences, with 2.6% going to the ten biggest clones. Germline V gene sequence: CDR1 MNHEY, CDR2 SMNVEV (reference sequence). This CDR3 contains 13 residues. The chain recombines TRBV27 with TRBJ1-2; TCRdb lists TRBD1, though no DNA is available to test this call. The origin of this receptor is a human donor with ulcerative colitis or Crohn's disease, or a healthy co-twin of an affected twin (not recorded which). The sequenced sample was blood. The CDR3 region is CASSMTGNYGYTF.